These T cell receptor beta chains were read from a single sample in a study of blood T cell repertoires in COVID-19. Sequencing used immunoSEQ multiplex PCR; TCRdb keeps in-frame clones, though not all of them. The sample consists of 450,000 or so clones, roughly 89% of them appearing once. The source material was peripheral blood. The receptors here all came from a man aged 18 to 29 with COVID-19, enrolled during active disease. Each CDR3 is given with its conserved first and last residue. The D gene is left open where the match is weak. Not all rows give a size; the values are once, few, many and, for expanded clones, a class.

clone size: .
J gene: TRBJ1-2
V gene: TRBV6-5
D gene: TRBD1
CDR3 protein: CASRGQGIWGYTF
CDR3 DNA: TGTGCCAGCAGGGGACAGGGCATTTGGGGCTACACCTTC

clone size: .
J gene: TRBJ2-3
V gene: TRBV6-5
D gene: .
CDR3 protein: CASIGPGSTDTQYF
CDR3 DNA: TGTGCCAGCATCGGGCCAGGGAGCACAGATACGCAGTATTTT

clone size: .
J gene: TRBJ2-3
V gene: TRBV19
D gene: TRBD2
CDR3 protein: CASSRGDDTDTQYF
CDR3 DNA: TGTGCCAGCTCGCGGGGGGACGACACAGATACGCAGTATTTT

clone size: .
J gene: TRBJ2-5
V gene: TRBV11-3
D gene: .
CDR3 protein: CASSLTGTSQETQYF
CDR3 DNA: TGTGCCAGCAGCTTGACCGGGACATCCCAAGAGACCCAGTACTTC

clone size: .
J gene: TRBJ2-7
V gene: TRBV7-9
D gene: TRBD2
CDR3 protein: CASSNAAGGPYEQYF
CDR3 DNA: TGTGCCAGCAGCAATGCTGCGGGGGGCCCCTACGAGCAGTACTTC

clone size: .
J gene: TRBJ1-2
V gene: TRBV6-5
D gene: TRBD1
CDR3 protein: CASSYSNRGSGSGYTF
CDR3 DNA: TGTGCCAGCAGTTACTCGAACAGGGGCTCAGGCTCTGGCTACACCTTC

clone size: .
J gene: TRBJ2-1
V gene: TRBV6-5
D gene: .
CDR3 protein: CITWGRSYNEQFF
CDR3 DNA: TGTATTACGTGGGGGCGCTCCTACAATGAGCAGTTCTTC

clone size: .
J gene: TRBJ2-3
V gene: TRBV10-3
D gene: .
CDR3 protein: CAISSGTVTSSSTDTQYF
CDR3 DNA: TGTGCCATCAGTTCCGGGACTGTTACCTCCTCTAGCACAGATACGCAGTATTTT

clone size: .
J gene: TRBJ2-1
V gene: TRBV6-2/TRBV6-3
D gene: TRBD1
CDR3 protein: CASSYGTDFYNEQFF
CDR3 DNA: TGTGCCAGCAGTTACGGGACAGACTTCTACAATGAGCAGTTCTTC

clone size: .
J gene: TRBJ1-2
V gene: TRBV18
D gene: .
CDR3 protein: CASSPSDSIYGYTF
CDR3 DNA: TGTGCCAGCTCACCTTCGGACAGTATCTATGGCTACACCTTC

clone size: .
J gene: TRBJ2-6
V gene: TRBV24-1
D gene: TRBD1
CDR3 protein: CATSDIQGDGANVLTF
CDR3 DNA: TGTGCCACCAGTGATATACAGGGGGACGGGGCCAACGTCCTGACTTTC

clone size: .
J gene: TRBJ1-1
V gene: TRBV6-5
D gene: TRBD1
CDR3 protein: CASRTGSRGRLDFF
CDR3 DNA: TGTGCCAGCAGAACAGGGTCCAGGGGGCGTTTAGATTTCTTT

clone size: .
J gene: TRBJ1-1
V gene: TRBV5-4
D gene: TRBD1
CDR3 protein: CASSTDTGEVTEAFF
CDR3 DNA: TGTGCCAGCAGCACTGATACAGGGGAGGTCACTGAAGCTTTCTTT

clone size: few
J gene: TRBJ2-3
V gene: TRBV10-3
D gene: .
CDR3 protein: CAISEVSADTQYF
CDR3 DNA: TGTGCCATCAGTGAAGTTAGCGCAGATACGCAGTATTTT

clone size: .
J gene: TRBJ1-3
V gene: TRBV7-8
D gene: .
CDR3 protein: CASSLADLRVSGNTIYF
CDR3 DNA: TGTGCCAGCAGCTTAGCTGATTTGAGGGTCTCTGGAAACACCATATATTTT

clone size: .
J gene: TRBJ1-5
V gene: TRBV7-2
D gene: TRBD1
CDR3 protein: CASSRDRAYQPQHF
CDR3 DNA: TGTGCCAGCAGTCGGGACAGGGCTTATCAGCCCCAGCATTTT

clone size: .
J gene: TRBJ2-2
V gene: TRBV10-3
D gene: TRBD2
CDR3 protein: CAIAGDNTGELFF
CDR3 DNA: TGTGCCATCGCGGGGGATAACACCGGGGAGCTGTTTTTT

clone size: many
J gene: TRBJ2-5
V gene: TRBV7-8
D gene: TRBD1
CDR3 protein: CASSPGSGTGAPRAQYF
CDR3 DNA: TGTGCCAGCAGCCCAGGGTCCGGGACAGGGGCCCCCAGGGCCCAGTACTTC

clone size: once
J gene: TRBJ1-2
V gene: TRBV9
D gene: TRBD1
CDR3 protein: CASRTGDGYGYTF
CDR3 DNA: TGTGCCAGCCGGACAGGGGACGGCTATGGCTACACCTTC

clone size: .
J gene: TRBJ2-3
V gene: TRBV10-1
D gene: TRBD2
CDR3 protein: CASSSRGLAGAQDTQYF
CDR3 DNA: TGCGCCAGCAGTTCCCGTGGACTAGCGGGAGCGCAAGATACGCAGTATTTT

clone size: .
J gene: TRBJ1-1
V gene: TRBV10-3
D gene: .
CDR3 protein: CAISESRDPRAFF
CDR3 DNA: TGTGCCATCAGTGAGTCCAGGGATCCGCGAGCTTTCTTT

clone size: .
J gene: TRBJ2-1
V gene: TRBV11-2
D gene: .
CDR3 protein: CASSPGLAYNEQFF
CDR3 DNA: TGTGCCAGCAGCCCGGGACTTGCCTACAATGAGCAGTTCTTC

clone size: .
J gene: TRBJ1-2
V gene: TRBV10-3
D gene: TRBD1
CDR3 protein: CAISRQGTLGYTF
CDR3 DNA: TGTGCCATCAGTCGACAGGGGACATTGGGCTACACCTTC

clone size: .
J gene: TRBJ1-6
V gene: TRBV5-1
D gene: .
CDR3 protein: CASSLGQESSPLHF
CDR3 DNA: TGCGCCAGCAGCCTAGGACAAGAAAGTTCACCCCTCCACTTT

clone size: .
J gene: TRBJ2-3
V gene: TRBV6-5
D gene: TRBD2
CDR3 protein: CASSYSGLAGDTQYF
CDR3 DNA: TGTGCCAGCAGTTACTCGGGACTAGCGGGAGATACGCAGTATTTT

clone size: .
J gene: TRBJ2-3
V gene: TRBV5-4
D gene: .
CDR3 protein: CASSLGVSGPDTDTQYF
CDR3 DNA: TGTGCCAGCAGCTTGGGGGTGAGCGGCCCAGACACAGATACGCAGTATTTT

clone size: .
J gene: TRBJ2-2
V gene: TRBV19
D gene: .
CDR3 protein: CASSMSSRTGELFF
CDR3 DNA: TGTGCCAGTAGTATGAGTTCCAGGACCGGGGAGCTGTTTTTT

clone size: .
J gene: TRBJ2-2
V gene: TRBV7-8
D gene: .
CDR3 protein: CASSLPGESGELFF
CDR3 DNA: TGTGCCAGCAGCTTACCAGGGGAGAGCGGGGAGCTGTTTTTT

clone size: .
J gene: TRBJ2-3
V gene: TRBV7-9
D gene: TRBD2
CDR3 protein: CASSFPLAGGSDTQYF
CDR3 DNA: TGTGCCAGCAGCTTCCCCCTAGCGGGAGGTTCAGATACGCAGTATTTT

clone size: .
J gene: TRBJ1-2
V gene: TRBV2
D gene: .
CDR3 protein: CASRKGYYGYTF
CDR3 DNA: TGTGCCAGCAGAAAGGGGTACTATGGCTACACCTTC

clone size: .
J gene: TRBJ1-1
V gene: TRBV6-7
D gene: .
CDR3 protein: CASSYSGILQQYCPEAFF
CDR3 DNA: TGTGCCAGCAGTTACTCGGGTATTCTACAGCAATATTGTCCTGAAGCTTTCTTT

clone size: .
J gene: TRBJ1-2
V gene: TRBV15
D gene: .
CDR3 protein: CATSRPYYYGYTF
CDR3 DNA: TGTGCCACCAGCAGACCTTATTACTATGGCTACACCTTC

clone size: .
J gene: TRBJ1-3
V gene: TRBV15
D gene: TRBD1
CDR3 protein: CATRPGTELSGNTIYF
CDR3 DNA: TGTGCCACCAGACCGGGGACAGAGCTCTCTGGAAACACCATATATTTT

clone size: .
J gene: TRBJ1-3
V gene: TRBV28
D gene: TRBD1
CDR3 protein: CASSFRDRGNTIYF
CDR3 DNA: TGTGCCAGCAGTTTCCGGGACAGAGGAAACACCATATATTTT

clone size: .
J gene: TRBJ2-1
V gene: TRBV3-1/TRBV3-2
D gene: TRBD2
CDR3 protein: CASGPSGGAYNEQFF
CDR3 DNA: TGTGCCAGCGGCCCTAGCGGGGGGGCCTACAATGAGCAGTTCTTC

clone size: .
J gene: TRBJ1-1
V gene: TRBV6-5
D gene: .
CDR3 protein: CASRMEQGITEAFF
CDR3 DNA: TGTGCCAGCAGAATGGAACAGGGTATAACTGAAGCTTTCTTT

clone size: once
J gene: TRBJ2-7
V gene: TRBV5-1
D gene: .
CDR3 protein: CASSLAPGTYEQYF
CDR3 DNA: TGCGCCAGCAGCTTGGCTCCAGGGACCTACGAGCAGTACTTC

clone size: .
J gene: TRBJ2-2
V gene: TRBV2
D gene: .
CDR3 protein: CASSAANTGELFF
CDR3 DNA: TGTGCCAGCAGTGCAGCGAACACCGGGGAGCTGTTTTTT

clone size: .
J gene: TRBJ1-1
V gene: TRBV30
D gene: TRBD1
CDR3 protein: CALRQGEYEAFF
CDR3 DNA: TGTGCCCTCAGACAGGGAGAATACGAAGCTTTCTTT

clone size: .
J gene: TRBJ2-1
V gene: TRBV19
D gene: .
CDR3 protein: CASSIGQGRYNEQFF
CDR3 DNA: TGTGCCAGTAGTATAGGTCAGGGTCGGTACAATGAGCAGTTCTTC

clone size: .
J gene: TRBJ2-1
V gene: TRBV7-9
D gene: TRBD2
CDR3 protein: CASSPTSQGNEQFF
CDR3 DNA: TGTGCCAGCAGCCCGACTAGCCAGGGCAATGAGCAGTTCTTC

clone size: .
J gene: TRBJ2-7
V gene: TRBV25-1
D gene: TRBD2
CDR3 protein: CASSEPLAGVGEQYF
CDR3 DNA: TGTGCCAGCAGTGAACCCCTAGCGGGAGTCGGGGAGCAGTACTTC

clone size: .
J gene: TRBJ2-3
V gene: TRBV3-1/TRBV3-2
D gene: .
CDR3 protein: CASSQSQLTPTDTQYF
CDR3 DNA: TGTGCCAGCAGCCAATCCCAACTAACACCCACAGATACGCAGTATTTT

clone size: .
J gene: TRBJ2-3
V gene: TRBV7-3
D gene: TRBD2
CDR3 protein: CASSPGLAGGKDTQYF
CDR3 DNA: TGTGCCAGCAGTCCAGGACTAGCGGGAGGCAAAGATACGCAGTATTTT

clone size: .
J gene: TRBJ2-4
V gene: TRBV5-1
D gene: .
CDR3 protein: CASSFTGWDKNIQYF
CDR3 DNA: TGCGCCAGCAGCTTTACAGGTTGGGACAAAAACATTCAGTACTTC

clone size: .
J gene: TRBJ2-3
V gene: TRBV29-1
D gene: TRBD2
CDR3 protein: CSVEDVLAGGPDTQYF
CDR3 DNA: TGCAGCGTTGAAGATGTGCTAGCGGGGGGCCCGGATACGCAGTATTTT

clone size: .
J gene: TRBJ2-1
V gene: TRBV6-6
D gene: TRBD2
CDR3 protein: CASSPSLSGRGYEQFF
CDR3 DNA: TGTGCCAGCAGCCCATCCCTTAGCGGGAGAGGATATGAGCAGTTCTTC

clone size: .
J gene: TRBJ1-3
V gene: TRBV20-1
D gene: TRBD1
CDR3 protein: CSASIGGETIYF
CDR3 DNA: TGCAGTGCTAGTATAGGGGGCGAGACCATATATTTT

clone size: .
J gene: TRBJ2-3
V gene: TRBV30
D gene: .
CDR3 protein: CACNPTGSLRDTQYF
CDR3 DNA: TGTGCCTGCAACCCTACAGGGTCACTTAGGGATACGCAGTATTTT

clone size: .
J gene: TRBJ2-5
V gene: TRBV12-3/TRBV12-4
D gene: .
CDR3 protein: CASRLTGGAQYF
CDR3 DNA: TGTGCCAGCAGGCTCACGGGCGGGGCCCAGTACTTC

clone size: .
J gene: TRBJ1-1
V gene: TRBV6-1
D gene: .
CDR3 protein: CASSENPLYTEAFF
CDR3 DNA: TGTGCCAGCAGTGAAAATCCTTTGTACACTGAAGCTTTCTTT

clone size: .
J gene: TRBJ1-6
V gene: TRBV7-9
D gene: TRBD1
CDR3 protein: CASSSGQGFYNSPLHF
CDR3 DNA: TGTGCCAGCAGCTCGGGACAGGGGTTCTATAATTCACCCCTCCACTTT

clone size: .
J gene: TRBJ1-1
V gene: TRBV19
D gene: .
CDR3 protein: CASSISSGVNFF
CDR3 DNA: TGTGCCAGTAGTATATCCTCGGGGGTGAATTTCTTT

clone size: .
J gene: TRBJ2-5
V gene: TRBV5-5
D gene: TRBD1
CDR3 protein: CASSPWDRQGNTEETQYF
CDR3 DNA: TGTGCCAGCAGCCCCTGGGACAGACAGGGAAATACCGAAGAGACCCAGTACTTC

clone size: .
J gene: TRBJ1-2
V gene: TRBV2
D gene: .
CDR3 protein: CASSERGSNYGYTF
CDR3 DNA: TGTGCCAGCAGTGAAAGGGGATCGAACTATGGCTACACCTTC

clone size: .
J gene: TRBJ2-7
V gene: TRBV5-4
D gene: .
CDR3 protein: CASSFPGQEQYF
CDR3 DNA: TGTGCCAGCAGCTTTCCAGGGCAAGAGCAGTACTTC

clone size: .
J gene: TRBJ2-7
V gene: TRBV6-5
D gene: .
CDR3 protein: CASRADEQYF
CDR3 DNA: TGTGCCAGCAGGGCCGACGAGCAGTACTTC

clone size: .
J gene: TRBJ2-2
V gene: TRBV29-1
D gene: TRBD1
CDR3 protein: CSAMATGGTGELFF
CDR3 DNA: TGCAGCGCCATGGCGACAGGGGGGACCGGGGAGCTGTTTTTT

clone size: once
J gene: TRBJ2-7
V gene: TRBV9
D gene: .
CDR3 protein: CASSVDSTSYEQYF
CDR3 DNA: TGTGCCAGCAGCGTCGACTCCACCTCCTACGAGCAGTACTTC

clone size: once
J gene: TRBJ2-4
V gene: TRBV19
D gene: TRBD2
CDR3 protein: CASTPSGTSGRALF
CDR3 DNA: TGTGCCAGTACCCCATCCGGGACTAGCGGGAGGGCCTTGTTC